Presented here are 10 T cell receptor beta chains from one specimen sequenced in a study of blood T cell repertoires in COVID-19. Assay: immunoSEQ multiplex PCR; the TCRdb copy retains only in-frame clones and omits some. The repertoire holds approximately 97,000 clones, more than 65% seen once, with around 4.5% in the top ten. Sequences were obtained from peripheral blood. The receptors come from a man between 60 and 75 years old with acute or convalescent COVID-19.

The rearrangement uses TRBV29-1 and TRBJ2-1; D might be TRBD2 (6 bases). The CDR3 is made up of 16 amino acids. Germline V gene data show CDR1 as SQVTM and CDR2 as ANQGSEA. The V gene lost 7 bases and the J gene lost 3 bases, with 22 bases spanning the gap. The CDR3 DNA is TGCAGCGCCACCGACCCCGCTAGCGAGAACTACAATGAGCAGTTCTTC. Protein product: CSATDPASENYNEQFF.

V gene TRBV18 combines with J gene TRBJ2-1, with 10 bases lining up with TRBD2. Germline values: CDR1 KGHSH, CDR2 LQKENI. The CDR3 runs 14 residues. The J segment lost 5 bases and the V segment lost 6 bases, leaving 4 bases of the junction unmatched. CDR3 coding DNA: TGTGCCAGCTCCGCACTAGCGGGGAACAATGAGCAGTTCTTC. Protein product: CASSALAGNNEQFF.

V and J are TRBV6-2 or TRBV6-3 and TRBJ1-5; D not resolved. Trimming shortened V by 5 bases and J by 0 bases, and 11 bases separated the two germline ends. The V gene's germline CDR1 is MNHEY and CDR2 SVGEGT. CDR3 length equals 15 residues. CDR3 sequence (DNA): TGTGCCAGCAGTCGTTTGCAGGTTAGCAATCAGCCCCAGCATTTT. Amino acid sequence: CASSRLQVSNQPQHF.

The chain has TRBV24-1 and TRBJ2-3, with D tentatively TRBD2 (6 bases). Trimming cost V 4 bases and J 2 bases, with 12 bases left between them. The CDR3 consists of 15 residues. Germline V gene lookup returns CDR1 KGHDR and CDR2 SFDVKD. DNA for the CDR3: TGTGCCACCAGTGAAGTGGGGGGTTACACAGATACGCAGTATTTT. Protein sequence: CATSEVGGYTDTQYF.

The rearrangement links TRBV18 to TRBJ2-6; a weak D match, TRBD2 (5 bases). V was pared by 2 bases and J by 2 bases, with 7 bases between. From germline, CDR1 is KGHSH and CDR2 LQKENI. The CDR3 has 15 residues. The CDR3 coding sequence is TGTGCCAGCTCACCATCTAGCCCTGGGGCCAACGTCCTGACTTTC. Residues: CASSPSSPGANVLTF.

This clone was seen more than once but under ten times. The genes are TRBV5-5 and TRBJ1-6, with unresolved D. The V end was cut by 0 bases, the J end by 3 bases, with 4 bases between. This CDR3 is 14 amino acids long. From germline, CDR1 is SGHKS and CDR2 YYEKEE (reference sequence). The CDR3 region is CASSLVLYNSPLHF. Here the CDR3 DNA reads TGTGCCAGCAGCTTGGTCCTCTATAATTCACCCCTCCACTTT. Full variable domain (remainder filled in from reference TRBV5-5 and TRBJ1-6): DAGVTQSPTHLIKTRGQQVTLRCSPISGHKSVSWYQQVLGQGPQFIFQYYEKEERGRGNFPDRFSARQFPNYSSELNVNALLLGDSALYLCASSLVLYNSPLHFGNGTRLTVT.

The V and J genes are TRBV11-2 and TRBJ2-5; no definite D call. Looked up from germline, CDR1 is SGHAT and CDR2 is FQNNGV. This CDR3 comprises 15 residues. V was pared by 0 bases and J by 5 bases, with 13 bases between. CDR3 sequence reads: CASSLDIRQAETQYF. CDR3 nucleotides: TGTGCCAGCAGCTTAGATATTCGGCAGGCGGAGACCCAGTACTTC.

V usage is TRBV5-5 and J usage is TRBJ1-5; TRBD1 matches 7 bases. Unmatched junction bases numbered 7, after V lost 1 base and J lost 3 bases. Germline CDR1 is SGHKS and CDR2 is YYEKEE (reference sequence). The CDR3 runs 16 residues. The DNA of the CDR3 is TGTGCCAGCAGCTTGTTTGGGACAGCCAACAATCAGCCCCAGCATTTT. This encodes CASSLFGTANNQPQHF.

DNA of the CDR3: TGTGCCTGGAGTGAGGGTGGTCCCCAGGGGGGCTACACCTTC. This translates into CAWSEGGPQGGYTF. V usage is TRBV30 and J usage is TRBJ1-2; tentative D call: TRBD1 (6 bases). Trimming removed 1 base from V and 8 bases from J, with 17 bases in between. CDR3 length: 14 residues. Germline V gene sequence: CDR1 GTSNPN, CDR2 SVGIG (reference sequence).

The J gene is TRBJ2-7, the V gene TRBV29-1; the match to TRBD2 covers 9 bases. The CDR3 has 16 amino acids. Germline V CDR1 and CDR2: SQVTM, ANQGSEA. Trimming removed 0 bases from V and 2 bases from J; junction bases left unmatched: 8. In DNA form, the CDR3 reads TGCAGCGTTGAAGATAGCTTGGTAGCGGGGGCCTACGAGCAGTACTTC. Protein product: CSVEDSLVAGAYEQYF.